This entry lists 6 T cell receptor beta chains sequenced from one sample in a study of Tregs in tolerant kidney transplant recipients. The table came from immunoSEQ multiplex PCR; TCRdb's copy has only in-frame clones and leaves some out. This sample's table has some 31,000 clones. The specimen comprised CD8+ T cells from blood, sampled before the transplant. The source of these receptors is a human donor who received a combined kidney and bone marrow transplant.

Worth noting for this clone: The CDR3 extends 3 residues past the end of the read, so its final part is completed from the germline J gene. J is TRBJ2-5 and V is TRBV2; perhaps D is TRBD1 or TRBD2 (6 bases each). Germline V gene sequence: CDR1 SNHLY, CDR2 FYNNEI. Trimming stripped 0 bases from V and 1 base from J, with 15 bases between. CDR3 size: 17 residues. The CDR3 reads CASSEALLGGGQETQYF. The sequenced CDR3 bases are TGTGCCAGCAGTGAAGCGCTTCTAGGGGGAGGCCAAGAGACC.

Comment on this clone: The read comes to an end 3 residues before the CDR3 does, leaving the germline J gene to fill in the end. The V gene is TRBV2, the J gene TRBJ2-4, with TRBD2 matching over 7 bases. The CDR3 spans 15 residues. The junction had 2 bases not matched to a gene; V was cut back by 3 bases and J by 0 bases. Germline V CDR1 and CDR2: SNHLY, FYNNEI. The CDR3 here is CASSDGGVAKNIQYF. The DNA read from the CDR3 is TGTGCCAGCAGTGATGGGGGGGTAGCCAAAAACATT.

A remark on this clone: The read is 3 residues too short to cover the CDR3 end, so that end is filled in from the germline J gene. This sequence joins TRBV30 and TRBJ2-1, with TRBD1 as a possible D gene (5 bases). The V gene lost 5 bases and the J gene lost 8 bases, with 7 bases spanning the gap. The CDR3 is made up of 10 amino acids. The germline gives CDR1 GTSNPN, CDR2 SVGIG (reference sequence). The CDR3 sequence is CAWGADEQFF. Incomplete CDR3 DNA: TGTGCCTGGGGGGCAGATGAG. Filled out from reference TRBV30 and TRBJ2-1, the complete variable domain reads SQTIHQWPATLVQPVGSPLSLECTVEGTSNPNLYWYRQAAGRGLQLLFYSVGIGQISSEVPQNLSASRPQDRQFILSSKKLLLSDSGFYLCAWGADEQFFGPGTRLTVL.

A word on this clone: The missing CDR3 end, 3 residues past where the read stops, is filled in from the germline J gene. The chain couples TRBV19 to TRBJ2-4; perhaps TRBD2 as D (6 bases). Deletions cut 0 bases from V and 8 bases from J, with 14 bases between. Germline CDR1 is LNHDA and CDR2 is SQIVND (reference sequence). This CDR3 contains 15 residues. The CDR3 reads CASSIEGGGWDIQYF. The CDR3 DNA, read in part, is TGTGCCAGTAGTATAGAAGGTGGGGGGTGGGACATT.

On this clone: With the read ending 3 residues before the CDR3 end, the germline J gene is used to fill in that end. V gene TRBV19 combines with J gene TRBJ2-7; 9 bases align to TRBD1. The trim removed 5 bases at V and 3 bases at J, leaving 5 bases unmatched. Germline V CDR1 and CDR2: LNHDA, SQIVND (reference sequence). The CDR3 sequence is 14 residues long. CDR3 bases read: TGTGCCAGTAGTTTCCGACAGGGGGGCTACGAG. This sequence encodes CASSFRQGGYE. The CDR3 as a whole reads CASSFRQGGYEQYF. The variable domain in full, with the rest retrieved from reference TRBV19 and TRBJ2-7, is DGGITQSPKYLFRKEGQNVTLSCEQNLNHDAMYWYRQDPGQGLRLIYYSQIVNDFQKGDIAEGYSVSREKKESFPLTVTSAQKNPTAFYLCASSFRQGGYEQYFGPGTRLTVT.

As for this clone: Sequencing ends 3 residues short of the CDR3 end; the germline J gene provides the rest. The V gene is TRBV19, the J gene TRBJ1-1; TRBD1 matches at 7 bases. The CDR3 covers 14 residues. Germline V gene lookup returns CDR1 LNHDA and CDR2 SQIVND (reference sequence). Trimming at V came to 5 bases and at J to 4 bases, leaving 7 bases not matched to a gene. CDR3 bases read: TGTGCCAGTAGTGCCCGACAGGGTGCCACTGAA. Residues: CASSARQGATE. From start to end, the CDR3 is CASSARQGATEAFF.